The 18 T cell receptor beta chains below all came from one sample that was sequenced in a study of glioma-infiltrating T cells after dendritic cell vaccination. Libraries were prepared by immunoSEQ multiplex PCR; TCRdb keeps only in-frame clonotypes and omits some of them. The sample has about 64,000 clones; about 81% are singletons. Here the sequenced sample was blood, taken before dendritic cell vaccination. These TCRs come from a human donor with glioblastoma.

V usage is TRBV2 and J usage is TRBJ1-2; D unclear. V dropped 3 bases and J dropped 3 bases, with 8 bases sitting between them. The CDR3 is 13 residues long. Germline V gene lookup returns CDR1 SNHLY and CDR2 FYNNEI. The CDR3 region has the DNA TGTGCCAGCAGTGAGAGGGAATACTATGGCTACACCTTC. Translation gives CASSEREYYGYTF.

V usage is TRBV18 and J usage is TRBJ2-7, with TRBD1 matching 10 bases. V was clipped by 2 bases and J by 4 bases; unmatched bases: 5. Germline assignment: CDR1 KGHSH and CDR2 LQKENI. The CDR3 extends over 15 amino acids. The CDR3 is CASSPSGTGVYEQYF. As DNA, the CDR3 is TGTGCCAGCTCACCATCCGGGACAGGGGTGTACGAGCAGTACTTC.

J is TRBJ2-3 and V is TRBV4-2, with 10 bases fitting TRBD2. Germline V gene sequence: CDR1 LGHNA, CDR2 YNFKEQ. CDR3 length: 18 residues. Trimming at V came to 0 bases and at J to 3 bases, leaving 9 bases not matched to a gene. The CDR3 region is CASSQDWERGGLTDTQYF. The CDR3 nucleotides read TGTGCCAGCAGCCAAGATTGGGAGCGGGGGGGCTTAACAGATACGCAGTATTTT.

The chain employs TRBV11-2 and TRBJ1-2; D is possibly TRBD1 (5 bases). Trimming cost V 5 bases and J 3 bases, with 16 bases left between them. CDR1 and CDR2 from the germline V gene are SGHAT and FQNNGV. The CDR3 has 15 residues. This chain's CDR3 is CASSTLGGRDYGYTF. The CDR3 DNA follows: TGTGCCAGCAGCACCTTGGGGGGACGGGACTATGGCTACACCTTC.

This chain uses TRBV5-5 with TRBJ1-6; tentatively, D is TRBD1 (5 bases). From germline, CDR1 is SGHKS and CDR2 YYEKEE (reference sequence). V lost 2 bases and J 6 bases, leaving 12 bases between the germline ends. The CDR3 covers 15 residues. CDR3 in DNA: TGTGCCAGCAGCTTTAGGGCGCAGGGTAATTCACCCCTCCACTTT. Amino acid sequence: CASSFRAQGNSPLHF.

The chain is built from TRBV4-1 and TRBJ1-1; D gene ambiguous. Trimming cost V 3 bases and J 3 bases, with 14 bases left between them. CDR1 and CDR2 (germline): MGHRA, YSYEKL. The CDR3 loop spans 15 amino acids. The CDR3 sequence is CASSQDPLRDTEAFF. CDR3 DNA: TGCGCCAGCAGCCAGGATCCCCTGAGGGACACTGAAGCTTTCTTT.

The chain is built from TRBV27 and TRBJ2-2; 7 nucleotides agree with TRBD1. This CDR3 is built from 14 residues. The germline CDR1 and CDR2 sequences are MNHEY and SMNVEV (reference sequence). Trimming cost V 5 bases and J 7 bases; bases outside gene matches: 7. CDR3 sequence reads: CASSNGRQGGELFF. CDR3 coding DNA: TGTGCCAGCAGTAACGGAAGACAGGGCGGGGAGCTGTTTTTT.

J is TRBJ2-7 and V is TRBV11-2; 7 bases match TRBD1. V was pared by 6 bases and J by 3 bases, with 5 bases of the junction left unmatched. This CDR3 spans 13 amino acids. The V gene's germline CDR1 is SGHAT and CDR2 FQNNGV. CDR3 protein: CASRPGTVYEQYF. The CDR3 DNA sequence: TGTGCCAGCAGACCCGGGACAGTCTACGAGCAGTACTTC.

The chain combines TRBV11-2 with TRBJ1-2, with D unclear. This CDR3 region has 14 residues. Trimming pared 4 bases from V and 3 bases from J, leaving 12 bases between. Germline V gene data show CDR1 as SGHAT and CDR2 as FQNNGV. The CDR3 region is CASSSSRQDYGYTF. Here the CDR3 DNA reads TGTGCCAGCAGCTCATCCCGGCAGGACTATGGCTACACCTTC.

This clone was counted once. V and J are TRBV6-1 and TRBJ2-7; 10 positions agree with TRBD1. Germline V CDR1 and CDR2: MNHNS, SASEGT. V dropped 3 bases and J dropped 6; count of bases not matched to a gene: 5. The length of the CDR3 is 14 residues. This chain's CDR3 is CASSDKWDRGEQYF. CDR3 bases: TGTGCCAGCAGTGACAAGTGGGACAGGGGCGAGCAGTACTTC.

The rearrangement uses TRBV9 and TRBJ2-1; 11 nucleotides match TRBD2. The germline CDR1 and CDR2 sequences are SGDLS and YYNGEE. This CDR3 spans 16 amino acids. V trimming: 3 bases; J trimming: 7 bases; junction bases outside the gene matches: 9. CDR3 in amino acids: CASSAMLAGGRNEQFF. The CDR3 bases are TGTGCCAGCAGCGCAATGTTAGCGGGGGGGCGTAATGAGCAGTTCTTC. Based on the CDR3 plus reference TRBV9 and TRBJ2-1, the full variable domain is DSGVTQTPKHLITATGQRVTLRCSPRSGDLSVYWYQQSLDQGLQFLIQYYNGEERAKGNILERFSAQQFPDLHSELNLSSLELGDSALYFCASSAMLAGGRNEQFFGPGTRLTVL.

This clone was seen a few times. The CDR3 is CASRRSQDNEQFF. In nucleotides, the CDR3 is TGTGCCAGCAGGAGATCACAGGACAATGAGCAGTTCTTC. J is TRBJ2-1 and V is TRBV6-1, with D possibly being TRBD1 (5 bases). Trimming shortened V by 6 bases and J by 5 bases, and 11 bases separated the two germline ends. The CDR3 runs 13 residues. CDR1 and CDR2 from the germline V gene are MNHNS and SASEGT.

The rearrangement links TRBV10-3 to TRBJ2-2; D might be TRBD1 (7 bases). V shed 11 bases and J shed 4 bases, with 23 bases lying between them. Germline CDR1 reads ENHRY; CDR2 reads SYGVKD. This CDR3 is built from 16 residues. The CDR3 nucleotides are TGTGCCGCCCGGAACACAGGGGCGCGGGGCACCGGGGAGCTGTTTTTT. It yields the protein CAARNTGARGTGELFF.

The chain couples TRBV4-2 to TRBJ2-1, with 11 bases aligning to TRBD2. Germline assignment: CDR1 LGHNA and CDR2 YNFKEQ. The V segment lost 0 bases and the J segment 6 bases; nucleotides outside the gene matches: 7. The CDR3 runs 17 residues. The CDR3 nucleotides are TGTGCCAGCAGCCAAGACGTAGGGCTAGCGGGGGGCAATGAGCAGTTCTTC. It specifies CASSQDVGLAGGNEQFF.

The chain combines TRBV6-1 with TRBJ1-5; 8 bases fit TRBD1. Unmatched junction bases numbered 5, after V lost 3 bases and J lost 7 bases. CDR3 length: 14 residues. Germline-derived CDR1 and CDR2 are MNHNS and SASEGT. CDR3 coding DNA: TGTGCCAGCAGTGACCGGACAGGGAACCAGCCCCAGCATTTT. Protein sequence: CASSDRTGNQPQHF.

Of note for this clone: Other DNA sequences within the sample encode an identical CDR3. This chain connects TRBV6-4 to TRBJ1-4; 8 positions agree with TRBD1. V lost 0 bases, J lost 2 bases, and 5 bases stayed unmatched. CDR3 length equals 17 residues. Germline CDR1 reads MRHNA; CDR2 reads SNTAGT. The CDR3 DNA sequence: TGTGCCAGCAGTGACTCGTACAGGGGGGACACTAATGAAAAACTGTTTTTT. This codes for CASSDSYRGDTNEKLFF.

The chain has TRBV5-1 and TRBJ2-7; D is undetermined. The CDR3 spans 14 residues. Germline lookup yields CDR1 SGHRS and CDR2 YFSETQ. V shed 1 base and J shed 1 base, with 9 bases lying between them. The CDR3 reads CASSLYSVSYEQYF. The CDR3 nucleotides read TGCGCCAGCAGCTTGTATTCAGTGTCCTACGAGCAGTACTTC.

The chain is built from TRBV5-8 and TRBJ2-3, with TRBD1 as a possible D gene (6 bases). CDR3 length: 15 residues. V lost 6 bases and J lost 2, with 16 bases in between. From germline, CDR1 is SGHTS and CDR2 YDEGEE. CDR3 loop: CASTRGRTLTDTQYF. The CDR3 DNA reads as TGTGCCAGCACCAGGGGAAGGACCCTCACAGATACGCAGTATTTT.